The 29 T cell receptor beta chains below were found in one sample sequenced in a study of cytomegalovirus exposure and HLA in healthy donors. The PCR was carried out with 60 Vbeta primers and 13 Jbeta primers. TCRdb's table, derived via immunoSEQ multiplex PCR, lists solely in-frame clones and lacks some. The sample comprises about 150,000 clones, about 79% of which are singletons, and 1.8% rests with the top ten. The sample comprised PBMCs. Every receptor here comes from a female donor in good health and CMV-seropositive.

V gene TRBV28 combines with J gene TRBJ2-7, with 8 positions matching TRBD2. The V segment lost 5 bases and the J segment 9 bases; nucleotides outside the gene matches: 3. This CDR3 spans 11 amino acids. Germline CDR1 MDHEN, CDR2 SYDVKM. The CDR3 loop is CASSSGRRQYF. CDR3 sequence (DNA): TGTGCCAGCAGTAGCGGGAGAAGGCAGTACTTC.

V and J are TRBV10-2 and TRBJ2-7; 14 bases are shared with TRBD2. Germline loops: CDR1 WSHSY, CDR2 SAAADI. The CDR3 runs 16 residues. V shed 0 bases, J shed 9 bases, and the junction held 7 bases outside the gene matches. The CDR3 here is CASSESGLAGGFLQYF. The CDR3, as DNA: TGCGCCAGCAGTGAGTCTGGACTAGCGGGAGGTTTTTTGCAGTACTTC.

The chain has TRBV28 and TRBJ1-2, with 7 bases aligning to TRBD1. The CDR3 totals 15 residues. Trimming at V came to 4 bases and at J to 5 bases, leaving 10 bases not matched to a gene. Germline V gene sequence: CDR1 MDHEN, CDR2 SYDVKM. This CDR3 is CASSSPGTAGYGYTF. Here the CDR3 DNA reads TGTGCCAGCAGTTCCCCCGGGACAGCCGGATATGGCTACACCTTC.

The rearrangement links TRBV19 to TRBJ1-1; 9 bases fit TRBD1. J lost 11 bases, V lost 2 bases, and 12 bases had no gene match. Germline CDR1 and CDR2: LNHDA and SQIVND (reference sequence). This CDR3 spans 15 amino acids. The CDR3: CASSIWGQGHPRAFF. The CDR3 DNA reads as TGTGCCAGTAGTATATGGGGACAGGGACACCCTCGGGCTTTCTTT. The full variable domain, with the rest looked up from reference TRBV19 and TRBJ1-1, is DGGITQSPKYLFRKEGQNVTLSCEQNLNHDAMYWYRQDPGQGLRLIYYSQIVNDFQKGDIAEGYSVSREKKESFPLTVTSAQKNPTAFYLCASSIWGQGHPRAFFGQGTRLTVV.

This sequence joins TRBV6-6 and TRBJ2-4, with D possibly being TRBD1 (6 bases). Deletions cut 7 bases from V and 0 bases from J, with 13 bases between. Germline lookup yields CDR1 MNHNY and CDR2 SVGAGI (reference sequence). CDR3 size: 15 residues. CDR3 in amino acids: CASNVGQLAKNIQYF. The CDR3 nucleotides are TGTGCCAGCAACGTCGGACAGTTAGCCAAAAACATTCAGTACTTC.

CDR3 loop: CASSPGQGPYEQYF. The CDR3 DNA is TGTGCCAGCAGTCCGGGACAGGGACCCTACGAGCAGTACTTC. This chain connects TRBV28 to TRBJ2-7; 9 nucleotides agree with TRBD1. The V gene's germline CDR1 is MDHEN and CDR2 SYDVKM. V shed 5 bases, J shed 2 bases, and the junction held 4 bases outside the gene matches. CDR3 length: 14 amino acids.

This clone was seen a handful of times. The CDR3 region is CASSESGQRETQYF. In DNA, the CDR3 is TGCGCCAGCAGTGAGTCGGGACAGCGGGAGACCCAGTACTTC. The rearrangement joins TRBV10-1 to TRBJ2-5, with 7 nucleotides matching TRBD1. Germline trimming cut 0 bases from V and 5 bases from J; bases unmatched to any gene: 3. The CDR3 runs to 14 residues. CDR1 and CDR2 from the germline V gene are WNHNN and SYGVQD (reference sequence).

The V call is TRBV25-1, the J call TRBJ2-7, with 9 positions matching TRBD1. This CDR3 is built from 16 residues. The germline gives CDR1 MGHDK, CDR2 SYGVNS. Trimming took 6 bases from V and 6 from J; bases not matched to a gene: 15. DNA for the CDR3: TGTGCCAGCAGCCCGGTCTCCGGGACAGGGAGTGTCGAGCAGTACTTC. Amino acids: CASSPVSGTGSVEQYF.

V is TRBV5-6 and J is TRBJ2-1, with TRBD2 matching 7 bases. The V segment lost 5 bases and the J segment 6 bases; nucleotides outside the gene matches: 5. This CDR3 contains 13 residues. The V gene's germline CDR1 is SGHDT and CDR2 YYEEEE. CDR3 loop: CASRLGGGNEQFF. DNA for the CDR3: TGTGCCAGCAGACTGGGCGGGGGCAATGAGCAGTTCTTC.

Here the CDR3 reads CASSDRTGLGEAFF. CDR3 nucleotides: TGTGCCAGCAGTGACCGAACAGGGTTAGGTGAAGCTTTCTTT. J is TRBJ1-1 and V is TRBV6-1; D may be TRBD1 (6 bases). The CDR3 extends over 14 amino acids. The V and J ends lost 3 bases and 7 bases respectively, with 15 bases between them. CDR1 MNHNS and CDR2 SASEGT come from the germline V gene.

This clone was seen a few times. This chain joins TRBV11-2 and TRBJ2-2; 8 nucleotides match TRBD1. CDR1 is SGHAT and CDR2 is FQNNGV in the germline V gene. The CDR3 is made up of 16 amino acids. V was pared by 4 bases and J by 0 bases, with 4 bases of the junction left unmatched. The CDR3, as DNA: TGTGCCAGCAGCTCCGGGACAGGATCGAACACCGGGGAGCTGTTTTTT. Its translation: CASSSGTGSNTGELFF.

This chain joins TRBV6-5 and TRBJ1-1; D is possibly TRBD1 (5 bases). This CDR3 comprises 12 residues. Trimming removed 6 bases at V and 6 bases at J, with 11 bases between. Germline V gene lookup returns CDR1 MNHEY and CDR2 SVGAGI. The CDR3: CASRSTGPEAFF. As DNA, the CDR3 is TGTGCCAGCAGATCTACAGGACCTGAAGCTTTCTTT.

CDR3 in DNA: TGTGCCAGCAGGCAACCGGGAAATCAACTGGATGGCTACACCTTC. Translating it yields CASRQPGNQLDGYTF. V gene TRBV5-5 combines with J gene TRBJ1-2, with D unclear. The V and J ends lost 5 bases and 6 bases respectively, with 20 bases between them. The CDR3 contains 15 residues. Germline values: CDR1 SGHKS, CDR2 YYEKEE (reference sequence).

The genes are TRBV2 and TRBJ2-3; tentative D call: TRBD1 (6 bases). The CDR3 runs to 15 residues. V was trimmed by 7 bases and J by 0 bases, leaving 14 bases between them. Per germline, CDR1 SNHLY and CDR2 FYNNEI. CDR3 coding DNA: TGTGCCAGCATGGAAGACAGGAGCAGCACAGATACGCAGTATTTT. Residues: CASMEDRSSTDTQYF.

The J gene is TRBJ2-7, the V gene TRBV19; 12 positions match TRBD2. CDR1 LNHDA and CDR2 SQIVND come from the germline V gene (reference sequence). V dropped 11 bases and J dropped 4; count of bases not matched to a gene: 12. The CDR3 length is 15 residues. CDR3 sequence reads: CAGPPPSGGAYEQYF. CDR3 in DNA: TGTGCCGGACCCCCTCCTAGCGGGGGGGCGTACGAGCAGTACTTC.

The chain couples TRBV18 to TRBJ2-5; 9 bases align to TRBD1. From germline, CDR1 is KGHSH and CDR2 LQKENI. After removal of 5 bases from V and 5 bases from J, the junction contained 6 bases not matched to a gene. CDR3 length equals 14 residues. CDR3 in DNA: TGTGCCAGCTCATCGGGGACAGGGCCGGAGACCCAGTACTTC. Translating gives CASSSGTGPETQYF.

This chain uses TRBV6-1 with TRBJ2-5; TRBD1 matches 7 bases. V lost 6 bases and J lost 4; bases outside the gene matches: 8. The CDR3 has 14 residues. Germline V gene lookup returns CDR1 MNHNS and CDR2 SASEGT. DNA of the CDR3: TGTGCCAGCAGGGTGACAGGGATGGTAGAGACCCAGTACTTC. This gives the protein CASRVTGMVETQYF.

The chain combines TRBV11-2 with TRBJ2-7; 8 bases are shared with TRBD1. The V gene end was trimmed by 5 bases and the J gene end by 6 bases; junction bases not matched to a gene: 6. CDR1 is SGHAT and CDR2 is FQNNGV in the germline V gene. The CDR3 runs 13 residues. DNA of the CDR3: TGTGCCAGCAGCCTGGACAGGGTTCTCGAGCAGTACTTC. Amino acids: CASSLDRVLEQYF.

V and J are TRBV7-9 and TRBJ2-3, with D unclear. Trimming shortened V by 2 bases and J by 0 bases, and 6 bases separated the two germline ends. The CDR3 is 14 residues long. CDR1 is SEHNR, CDR2 FQNEAQ, per germline (reference sequence). The CDR3 spells CASSLFRSTDTQYF. The CDR3 region has the DNA TGTGCCAGCAGCTTATTTCGGAGCACAGATACGCAGTATTTT.

This sequence joins TRBV28 and TRBJ1-2; 9 bases map to TRBD1. The CDR3 sequence is 17 residues long. Trimming removed 2 bases from V and 8 bases from J; junction bases left unmatched: 15. Per germline, CDR1 MDHEN and CDR2 SYDVKM. DNA for the CDR3: TGTGCCAGCAGTTTAGAGGGACAGGGAGTGAGAGGTTGGGGCTACACCTTC. Its translation is CASSLEGQGVRGWGYTF.

The V and J genes are TRBV7-3 and TRBJ2-1, with D perhaps TRBD2 (5 bases). The CDR3 is 13 residues long. Germline V lookup: CDR1 SGHTA, CDR2 FQGTGA. The V and J ends lost 4 bases and 9 bases respectively, with 13 bases between them. In DNA form, the CDR3 reads TGTGCCAGCAGCTCCGAGCGGATAACTGAGCAGTTCTTC. Protein: CASSSERITEQFF.

This chain links TRBV5-6 with TRBJ1-3; TRBD1 agrees at 8 bases. This CDR3 has 16 amino acids. The germline V gene encodes CDR1 SGHDT and CDR2 YYEEEE. After removal of 0 bases from V and 0 bases from J, the junction contained 2 bases not matched to a gene. In DNA form, the CDR3 reads TGTGCCAGCAGCTTGGTGGGGACAGGCTCTGGAAACACCATATATTTT. Residues: CASSLVGTGSGNTIYF.

The genes are TRBV5-6 and TRBJ2-2, with 11 bases identical to TRBD2. Germline V gene sequence: CDR1 SGHDT, CDR2 YYEEEE. The CDR3 extends over 19 amino acids. J lost 4 bases, V lost 2 bases, and 13 bases had no gene match. CDR3 sequence (DNA): TGTGCCAGCAGCTTAAGAATGAGCGGGACTAGCGGAATCACCGGGGAGCTGTTTTTT. Protein: CASSLRMSGTSGITGELFF.

The V call is TRBV7-6, the J call TRBJ2-5, with D possibly matching TRBD2 (5 bases). V was pared by 4 bases and J by 4 bases, with 10 bases between. Per the germline V gene, CDR1 is SGHVS and CDR2 is FNYEAQ. The CDR3 length is 13 residues. The CDR3 region is CASSSRGRETQYF. The CDR3 DNA reads as TGTGCCAGCAGCTCACGGGGTCGAGAGACCCAGTACTTC.

The genes are TRBV7-8 and TRBJ1-1, with D tentatively TRBD1 (6 bases). The length of the CDR3 is 15 residues. CDR1 is SGHVS and CDR2 is FQNEAQ in the germline V gene. V lost 1 base and J lost 5, with 14 bases in between. The CDR3 DNA is TGTGCCAGCAGCTTAGGGGATGCAGGGGAGACTGAAGCTTTCTTT. This translates into CASSLGDAGETEAFF.

The V and J genes are TRBV19 and TRBJ2-5; D possibly corresponds to TRBD2 (5 bases). V lost 0 bases, J lost 7 bases, and 12 bases lay in between. This CDR3 spans 14 amino acids. Germline lookup yields CDR1 LNHDA and CDR2 SQIVND (reference sequence). CDR3 bases: TGTGCCAGTAGTATAGATCGGAGCGGTGGGACCCAGTACTTC. This translates into CASSIDRSGGTQYF.

The chain employs TRBV6-6 and TRBJ2-5, with D maybe TRBD1 (6 bases). The J call may be in error: the DNA end matches TRBJ2-7 better. CDR1 and CDR2 from the germline V gene are MNHNY and SVGAGI (reference sequence). CDR3 length equals 15 residues. CDR3 residues: CASSYSGASGYEQYF. CDR3 nucleotide sequence: TGTGCCAGCAGTTACTCGGGGGCCTCGGGCTACGAGCAGTACTTC.

The V call is TRBV2, the J call TRBJ2-6; D may be TRBD2 (5 bases). The germline V gene has CDR1 SNHLY and CDR2 FYNNEI. V lost 6 bases, J lost 0 bases, and 12 bases lay in between. The CDR3 sequence is 16 residues long. The CDR3 bases are TGTGCCAGCAGCCGGACTTCGAGCTCTGGGGCCAACGTCCTGACTTTC. Translating gives CASSRTSSSGANVLTF.

The CDR3 sequence: CASNERVGEGYTF. The CDR3 DNA follows: TGTGCCAGCAACGAAAGGGTAGGGGAAGGCTACACCTTC. The gene calls are TRBV6-5 and TRBJ1-2; TRBD1 is a possible D gene (5 bases). Germline V gene lookup returns CDR1 MNHEY and CDR2 SVGAGI. The CDR3 loop spans 13 amino acids. V was cut by 7 bases and J by 8 bases, with 17 bases left in between.